Following are 21 T cell receptor beta chains from one sample sequenced in a study of CD8 T cell repertoires and HIV-1 epitope variants (dated by TCRdb to 2019 to 2021). Their recognized antigens are unknown. The library was made by the immunoSEQ multiplex PCR assay. TCRdb stores this immuneACCESS table with in-frame sequences only. Part of the clones is absent; in the studies checked, under half of the shortfall reflects unresolved V genes, and no reason is known for the rest. This sample comprises about 4,600 clones, over 50% of them detected only once. Around two fifths of the sample is taken by the ten largest. The specimen was cultured CD8+ T cells derived from PBMCs. Source of these receptors: a male donor with HIV.

This clone has only one observation. The chain is built from TRBV9 and TRBJ1-3; 10 nucleotides line up with TRBD1. CDR1 and CDR2 from the germline V gene are SGDLS and YYNGEE. The V gene end was trimmed by 4 bases and the J gene end by 4 bases; junction bases not matched to a gene: 5. CDR3 length: 15 residues. The CDR3 sequence: CASSSDRGRGNTIYF. The CDR3 DNA reads as TGTGCCAGCAGCAGCGACAGGGGGCGAGGAAACACCATATATTTT. The full variable domain, rest sourced from reference TRBV9 and TRBJ1-3, is DSGVTQTPKHLITATGQRVTLRCSPRSGDLSVYWYQQSLDQGLQFLIQYYNGEERAKGNILERFSAQQFPDLHSELNLSSLELGDSALYFCASSSDRGRGNTIYFGEGSWLTVV.

The V and J genes are TRBV9 and TRBJ2-5; 7 nucleotides match TRBD2. Germline trimming cut 3 bases from V and 4 bases from J; bases unmatched to any gene: 9. The CDR3 totals 15 residues. From germline, CDR1 is SGDLS and CDR2 YYNGEE. The CDR3 protein is CASSAQGGLPETQYF. CDR3 nucleotides: TGTGCCAGCAGCGCTCAGGGAGGGCTACCAGAGACCCAGTACTTC.

A few counts support this clone. Written as DNA, the CDR3 is TGTGCCAGCAGCCTAAATACTTTGAACACTGAAGCTTTCTTT. Protein sequence: CASSLNTLNTEAFF. The V and J genes are TRBV16 and TRBJ1-1, with no clear D. Germline CDR1 is KGHSY and CDR2 is FQNENV. The ends were cut back, 4 bases at V and 0 bases at J, with 9 bases in the middle. The length of the CDR3 is 14 residues.

V gene TRBV28 combines with J gene TRBJ2-1, with 12 bases that match TRBD2. The CDR3 runs 15 residues. Germline V CDR1 and CDR2: MDHEN, SYDVKM. V lost 2 bases, J lost 8 bases, and 4 bases stayed unmatched. The CDR3 region has the DNA TGTGCCAGCAGTTTAACTAGCGGGAGGTATGATGAGCAGTTCTTC. It specifies CASSLTSGRYDEQFF.

The gene calls are TRBV28 and TRBJ2-1, with 7 bases lining up with TRBD2. V was pared by 8 bases and J by 3 bases, with 1 base of the junction left unmatched. Germline V gene sequence: CDR1 MDHEN, CDR2 SYDVKM. The CDR3 spans 12 residues. The CDR3 sequence is CASGGDYNEQFF. CDR3 coding DNA: TGTGCCAGCGGGGGGGACTACAATGAGCAGTTCTTC.

The CDR3 spells CASSVEKAGTNEQFF. For the CDR3, the DNA is TGTGCCAGCAGCGTAGAGAAAGCGGGTACCAATGAGCAGTTCTTC. The rearrangement joins TRBV9 to TRBJ2-1; a possible D gene is TRBD2 (6 bases). The CDR3 is made up of 15 amino acids. Trimming removed 0 bases from V and 6 bases from J, with 13 bases in between. In germline, CDR1 is SGDLS, CDR2 YYNGEE. The full variable domain, with the rest looked up from reference TRBV9 and TRBJ2-1, is DSGVTQTPKHLITATGQRVTLRCSPRSGDLSVYWYQQSLDQGLQFLIQYYNGEERAKGNILERFSAQQFPDLHSELNLSSLELGDSALYFCASSVEKAGTNEQFFGPGTRLTVL.

This clone was observed a single time. The V gene is TRBV9, the J gene TRBJ2-1; 8 bases are shared with TRBD2. In germline, CDR1 is SGDLS, CDR2 YYNGEE. The V and J ends lost 0 bases and 9 bases, in that order; junction bases with no gene match: 8. The CDR3 is 15 amino acids. The CDR3 sequence: CASSVEGGRRGEQFF. The CDR3 nucleotides are TGTGCCAGCAGCGTAGAGGGCGGGAGGAGGGGTGAGCAGTTCTTC.

This clone was counted only a few times. The chain couples TRBV4-1 to TRBJ1-4; a weak D match, TRBD1 (5 bases). There are 15 residues in the CDR3. Germline loops: CDR1 MGHRA, CDR2 YSYEKL. Trimming took off 0 bases at V and 10 bases at J, with 15 bases between the two ends. As DNA, the CDR3 is TGCGCCAGCAGCCAAGACGGGACCAGTACAGGAAAACTGTTTTTT. Protein: CASSQDGTSTGKLFF.

This clone is termed medium-sized. This sequence joins TRBV11-2 and TRBJ1-2, with 7 bases aligning to TRBD1. Trimming at V came to 4 bases and at J to 2 bases, leaving 16 bases not matched to a gene. This CDR3 contains 18 residues. Germline CDR1 is SGHAT and CDR2 is FQNNGV. The CDR3 protein is CASSSTFGTAFLNYGYTF. DNA for the CDR3: TGTGCCAGCAGCTCTACTTTTGGGACAGCCTTTCTAAACTATGGCTACACCTTC.

In its sample, this clone was seen a few times. J is TRBJ1-2 and V is TRBV5-6; 11 bases agree with TRBD1. CDR1 is SGHDT and CDR2 is YYEEEE in the germline V gene. The CDR3 contains 15 residues. V gave up 4 bases and J gave up 3 bases; unmatched junction bases: 5. The CDR3 loop reads CASSPGQGVDYGYTF. CDR3 sequence (DNA): TGTGCCAGCAGCCCGGGACAGGGGGTCGACTATGGCTACACCTTC.

This chain joins TRBV2 and TRBJ1-2, with D uncertain. V lost 6 bases, J lost 2 bases, and 10 bases lay in between. The CDR3 sequence is 13 residues long. Germline lookup yields CDR1 SNHLY and CDR2 FYNNEI. Here the CDR3 DNA reads TGTGCCAGCAGCCCGAATGTCAACTATGGCTACACCTTC. Its protein product is CASSPNVNYGYTF.

The gene calls are TRBV28 and TRBJ1-1; a possible D gene is TRBD1 (5 bases). CDR3 length equals 14 residues. The germline V and J ends were trimmed by 6 bases and 7 bases, with 18 bases remaining between them. The germline V gene encodes CDR1 MDHEN and CDR2 SYDVKM. The CDR3 DNA is TGTGCCAGCAGGCGGGCAGACAGACTACGTGAAGCTTTCTTT. Translation gives CASRRADRLREAFF. The variable domain in full, with the rest retrieved from reference TRBV28 and TRBJ1-1, is DVKVTQSSRYLVKRTGEKVFLECVQDMDHENMFWYRQDPGLGLRLIYFSYDVKMKEKGDIPEGYSVSREKKERFSLILESASTNQTSMYLCASRRADRLREAFFGQGTRLTVV.

This clone was seen only once. Written as DNA, the CDR3 is TGTGCCACCCGATCGGAGGGCAGGGCCTACAATGAGCAGTTCTTC. It encodes CATRSEGRAYNEQFF. The chain combines TRBV15 with TRBJ2-1; the D gene is possibly TRBD2 (6 bases). Trimming left V 8 bases short and J 2 bases short, with 16 bases between. Germline loops: CDR1 LNHNV, CDR2 YYDKDF (reference sequence). CDR3 length: 15 amino acids.

This clone is classed as medium-sized. The chain links TRBV7-8 to TRBJ2-1, with D uncertain. The CDR3 covers 14 residues. The V gene lost 1 base and the J gene lost 0 bases, with 4 bases spanning the gap. The germline V gene has CDR1 SGHVS and CDR2 FQNEAQ. The CDR3 loop is CASSLDSSYNEQFF. DNA of the CDR3: TGTGCCAGCAGCTTAGATAGCTCCTACAATGAGCAGTTCTTC.

The chain recombines TRBV19 with TRBJ2-7, with D possibly matching TRBD2 (6 bases). This CDR3 has 13 residues. Deletions cut 5 bases from V and 6 bases from J, with 14 bases between. The germline V gene has CDR1 LNHDA and CDR2 SQIVND (reference sequence). Here the CDR3 DNA reads TGTGCCAGTAGTCCTCGGGTCGGGGGCGAGCAGTACTTC. Translating it yields CASSPRVGGEQYF.

The chain has TRBV30 and TRBJ2-1, with D perhaps assigned TRBD1 or TRBD2 (6 bases each). The CDR3 has 14 residues. With 1 base removed from V and 5 bases from J, the gap between germline ends came to 12 bases. In germline, CDR1 is GTSNPN, CDR2 SVGIG (reference sequence). CDR3: CAWSDTGAHNEQFF. As DNA, the CDR3 is TGTGCCTGGAGTGATACGGGGGCCCACAATGAGCAGTTCTTC. Using reference TRBV30 and TRBJ2-1 for the parts outside the CDR3, the full variable domain is SQTIHQWPATLVQPVGSPLSLECTVEGTSNPNLYWYRQAAGRGLQLLFYSVGIGQISSEVPQNLSASRPQDRQFILSSKKLLLSDSGFYLCAWSDTGAHNEQFFGPGTRLTVL.

The chain uses TRBV2 and TRBJ2-5, with a weak D call TRBD1 (6 bases). The germline CDR1 and CDR2 sequences are SNHLY and FYNNEI. This CDR3 region has 14 residues. V dropped 10 bases and J dropped 2 bases, with 17 bases sitting between them. CDR3 residues: CATIDNRVQETQYF. For the CDR3, the DNA is TGTGCCACCATAGACAACAGGGTTCAAGAGACCCAGTACTTC.

V usage is TRBV28 and J usage is TRBJ1-2; D is uncertain. CDR1 is MDHEN, CDR2 SYDVKM, per germline. There are 14 residues in the CDR3. The ends were cut back, 3 bases at V and 5 bases at J, with 13 bases in the middle. The CDR3 protein is CASSFSGVFYGYTF. The CDR3 region has the DNA TGTGCCAGCAGTTTTAGCGGGGTTTTTTATGGCTACACCTTC.

This chain uses TRBV21-1 with TRBJ1-2. TRBV21-1 is given as a pseudogene. This CDR3 has 10 residues. The CDR3 reads CASSHQPGYF. CDR3 sequence (DNA): TGTGCCAGCAGCCACCAGCCGGGTTACTTC.

This clone rates as medium-sized. This chain links TRBV6-1 with TRBJ2-2; D may be TRBD1 (5 bases). Germline V gene lookup returns CDR1 MNHNS and CDR2 SASEGT. The CDR3 has 15 residues. Trimming removed 0 bases from V and 1 base from J, with 6 bases in between. CDR3 nucleotide sequence: TGTGCCAGCAGTGAAGCAGGGGAGAACACCGGGGAGCTGTTTTTT. It is translated as CASSEAGENTGELFF.

By sample fraction, this clone is medium-sized (0.01 to 0.1%). V gene TRBV7-8 combines with J gene TRBJ2-3, with D unclear. Trimming left V 0 bases short and J 5 bases short, with 9 bases between. Germline CDR1 and CDR2: SGHVS and FQNEAQ. The CDR3 has 14 residues. The chain's CDR3 is CASSLASVGDTQYF. DNA for the CDR3: TGTGCCAGCAGCTTAGCGAGCGTTGGAGATACGCAGTATTTT.